This TCR beta chain derives from a study of T cells of healthy individuals. Using its own MiXCR run on the 5' RACE reads, TCRdb lists one record per CDR3 protein. In the table there are around 63,000 distinct CDR3 sequences, roughly 17% of which are singletons. Germline CDR1 reads MDHEN; CDR2 reads SYDVKM. With 6 bases clipped from V and 7 bases from J, the junction kept 11 bases outside the gene matches. The CDR3 loop spans 15 amino acids. This clonotype has a handful of counts. The gene calls are TRBV28 and TRBJ2-1, with 8 bases aligning to TRBD1. The sequence was collected from a human donor in good health. This CDR3 reads CASSPTGGMFNEQFF. The CDR3 nucleotides are TGTGCCAGCAGCCCCACAGGGGGAATGTTTAATGAGCAGTTCTTC.